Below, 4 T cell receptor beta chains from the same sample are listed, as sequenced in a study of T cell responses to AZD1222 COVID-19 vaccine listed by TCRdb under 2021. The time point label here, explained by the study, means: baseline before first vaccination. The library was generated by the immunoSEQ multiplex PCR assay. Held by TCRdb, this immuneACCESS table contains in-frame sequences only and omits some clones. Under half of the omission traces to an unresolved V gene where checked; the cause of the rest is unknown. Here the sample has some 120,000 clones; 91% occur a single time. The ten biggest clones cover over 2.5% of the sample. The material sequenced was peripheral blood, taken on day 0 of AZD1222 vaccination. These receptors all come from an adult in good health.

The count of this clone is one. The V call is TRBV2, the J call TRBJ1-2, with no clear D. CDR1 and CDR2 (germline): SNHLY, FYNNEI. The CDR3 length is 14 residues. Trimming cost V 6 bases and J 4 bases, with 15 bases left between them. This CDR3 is CASSASQTGYGYTF. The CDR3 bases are TGTGCCAGCAGCGCATCCCAGACGGGCTATGGCTACACCTTC.

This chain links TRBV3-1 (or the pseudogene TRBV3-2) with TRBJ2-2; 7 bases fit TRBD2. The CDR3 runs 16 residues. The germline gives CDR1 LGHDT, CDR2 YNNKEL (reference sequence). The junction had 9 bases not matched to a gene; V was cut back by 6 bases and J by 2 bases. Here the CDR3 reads CASRAQGGSNTGELFF. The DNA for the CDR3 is TGTGCCAGCAGGGCGCAGGGCGGGAGTAACACCGGGGAGCTGTTTTTT.

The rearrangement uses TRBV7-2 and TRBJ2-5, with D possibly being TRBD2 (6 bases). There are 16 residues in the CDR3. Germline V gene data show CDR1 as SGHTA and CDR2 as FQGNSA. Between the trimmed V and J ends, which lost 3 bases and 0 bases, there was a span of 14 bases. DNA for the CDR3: TGTGCCAGCAGCTTGCGGGAAGGGGCGTACCAAGAGACCCAGTACTTC. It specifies CASSLREGAYQETQYF.

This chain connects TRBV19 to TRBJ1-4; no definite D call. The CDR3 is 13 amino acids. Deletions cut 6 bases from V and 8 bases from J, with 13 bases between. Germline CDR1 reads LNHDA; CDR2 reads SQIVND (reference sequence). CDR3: CASRVGSDEKLFF. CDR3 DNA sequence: TGTGCCAGTAGGGTGGGAAGTGACGAAAAACTGTTTTTT. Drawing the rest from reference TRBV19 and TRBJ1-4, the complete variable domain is DGGITQSPKYLFRKEGQNVTLSCEQNLNHDAMYWYRQDPGQGLRLIYYSQIVNDFQKGDIAEGYSVSREKKESFPLTVTSAQKNPTAFYLCASRVGSDEKLFFGSGTQLSVL.